The 2 T cell receptor beta chains in this list originate from one sample, sequenced in a study of T cell responses to AZD1222 COVID-19 vaccine. Assay: immunoSEQ multiplex PCR; the TCRdb copy retains only in-frame clones and omits some. There are fewer than 150,000 clones in the sample; almost 95% occur only once, and 9.3% lies in the top ten. The sequenced sample was peripheral blood, obtained 28 days after the second AZD1222 dose. The source is an adult who received the AZD1222 COVID-19 vaccine.

This chain links TRBV13 with TRBJ1-1; D is unclear. The germline CDR1 and CDR2 sequences are PRHDT and FYEKMQ (reference sequence). The length of the CDR3 is 12 residues. The germline V and J ends were trimmed by 0 bases and 6 bases, with 5 bases remaining between them. CDR3 in DNA: TGTGCCAGCAGCTTAGGGAGGGCTGAAGCTTTCTTT. The encoded protein is CASSLGRAEAFF.

The V and J genes are TRBV19 and TRBJ2-1, with 9 bases matching TRBD2. Trimming cost V 6 bases and J 8 bases; bases outside gene matches: 11. The germline gives CDR1 LNHDA, CDR2 SQIVND (reference sequence). This CDR3 spans 15 amino acids. CDR3 protein: CASSLAGTSNDEQFF. The CDR3 coding sequence is TGTGCCAGTAGCCTAGCGGGGACTAGCAACGATGAGCAGTTCTTC.